This T cell receptor beta chain was documented in a study of regulatory T cells in long-lasting Graves disease (dated by TCRdb to the early 2020s). For the wider study: Newly diagnosed Graves' disease patients had taken antithyroid drugs for less than 3 months. Peripheral blood TCR sequencing and RNA sequencing compared persistent Graves' disease patients with newly diagnosed Graves' disease patients. The study was conducted in China and was registered as a clinical trial. A total of roughly 35 samples underwent TCR sequencing: roughly 13 from persistent and 20 from newly diagnosed Graves' disease patients.

Here is what the overall study found, with its caveats: Persistent disease showed preferential use of TRBV28, TRBJ1-2 and TRBJ2-5, whereas newly diagnosed disease favored TRBV20-1 and TRBJ2-1. Persistent patients shared more public clonotypes among themselves (2,741) than newly diagnosed patients did (over 900). Only the TCR beta chain was sequenced and analyzed. The small sample size was acknowledged by the authors as a limitation that may reduce accuracy. Lower TCR Shannon entropy and fewer highly expanded clones were observed in persistent Graves' disease patients than in newly diagnosed patients, which suggested clonal expansion. Only peripheral blood was studied, because thyroid tissue, the primary lesion, was inaccessible.

This clonotype has more than one count but fewer than ten. The specificity of this receptor is unknown. Nothing much larger sits one base from this clone, and base qualities are not available. Library prep was done by multiplex PCR. Sequenced on an Illumina HiSeq 4000. CDR3 regions were amplified by Arm-PCR with iRepertoire HTBI primers to construct TCR beta libraries. PCR products were gel purified before sequencing. The paper's processing steps were these. Gene usage analysis of CDR3 amino acid clonotypes used the approximately 62 TRBV and about 13 TRBJ segments found across samples. COPE and FqMerger were used to merge the filtered high-quality paired reads into contigs. BLAST was used to align contigs to the IMGT TRBV, TRBD and TRBJ reference genes, and CDR3 was defined following IMGT. Clonotypes above 0.1% frequency were classified as highly expanded clones. Shannon entropy served as the measure of repertoire diversity, while the Gini coefficient captured V-J evenness. Public clonotypes were defined as clonotypes shared by more than one individual. Using fastp at Q25 and MiXCR, TCRdb reprocessed the public reads and kept productive beta chains. Rows with one shared CDR3 protein collapse into an entry with the most common genes and DNA. The V and J calls here are based on TCRdb, not the publication. The sample table lists fewer than 650,000 distinct CDR3 sequences, 16% of them with a count of one. The leading ten clones occupy 12% of the sample.

What this sample's time point label stands for: newly diagnosed GD, antithyroid drugs for less than 3 months. For both TCR sequencing and RNA sequencing, RNA was extracted from PBMCs in TRIzol. The diagnosis of Graves' disease followed American Thyroid Association guidelines. The patients came from an endocrinology department in Xi'an, China. Each patient gave around 9 milliliters of peripheral blood, collected in an EDTA anticoagulant tube. Ficoll Paque Plus density gradient separation was used to isolate PBMCs, and no further T cell sorting was performed. An Agilent 2100 Bioanalyzer and agarose gel were used to check RNA quality, and a NanoDrop 2000 was used to measure RNA concentration. The CDR3 goes from the cysteine to the phenylalanine over 13 residues. Here the CDR3 DNA is all that survives: 39 bases in frame from base 1. V is clipped by 2 bases and J by 6 bases, and the sequence between their germline boundaries is 11 bases long. The germline V gene sets CDR1 to ENHRY and CDR2 to SYGVKD.

This same sample was also taken into another study, of T cells in Graves' hyperthyroidism and ophthalmopathy. As noted in the second study: Stable Graves' hyperthyroidism was defined as the absence of progression to ophthalmopathy over 18 months of follow-up. Hyperthyroidism patients were newly diagnosed, with disease duration under 2 months, and aged 18 to 65 years. Any patient with an uncontrolled infection, another autoimmune disease, pregnancy or lactation was excluded. Diagnoses were established on the basis of clinical symptoms, serum thyroxine and TRAb, thyroid ultrasound, and orbital computed tomography. A first-round RT-PCR of the TCR CDR3 used the HTBI primer set with the Qiagen OneStep RT-PCR kit. Blood samples also contained most of the expanded thyroid clonotypes (frequency above 0.001), which suggests that blood repertoires may reflect thyroid immune responses. Ophthalmopathy was separated from stable hyperthyroidism by a 13 V-J signature model, with 87.88% sensitivity and about 81% specificity obtained in cross-validation and 80%/75% obtained in testing. In validation, the model predicted progression to ophthalmopathy with approximately 71% sensitivity and 72% to 75% specificity, a median of approximately 6.5 months before onset. TCR V-J signatures able to tell the groups apart were searched for in a discovery cohort of approximately 95 patients, of whom about 40 had Graves' ophthalmopathy and around 57 had stable Graves' hyperthyroidism. Whether ophthalmopathy could be predicted prospectively was tested in an independent validation cohort made up of under 20 hyperthyroidism patients plus 17 patients who later progressed to ophthalmopathy. The roughly 94 discovery patients were randomly split 7:3 into training and test sets. Thyroid tissue and blood T-cell repertoires from about six Graves' hyperthyroidism patients were also compared in the study. After blood sampling, hyperthyroidism patients were treated with methimazole at a starting dose of 30 mg daily, and ophthalmopathy patients were treated with high-dose intravenous methylprednisolone. Libraries were constructed in a second round of multiplex PCR, after which size selection and purification were performed. Paired-end sequencing of the libraries was performed with 100 bp reads on an Illumina HiSeq2000. SOAPnuke was used to process the raw data, with reads discarded if the reads contained adapters or uncalled bases, had a mean Phred below 15, or lacked an exact constant-primer or identifier match. COPE v1.2.5 was used to merge the high-quality paired reads, and each unique nucleotide sequence was defined as a clonotype. MiTCR v1.1 was used to align the clonotypes against IMGT TRBV, TRBD and TRBJ reference segments. The analysis included only V-J combinations with a frequency above 0.0001, which together covered roughly 99% of the repertoires. The TCS score was defined as F50 (clonal expansion) divided by E x V (chaos), with BLOSUM62-based TCRdist calculated between CDR3 peptides within each V-J. Welch's t-statistics and random forest reduced fewer than 550 V-J features to about 13, which were used in a naive Bayes classifier (R e1071). No statistical method was used to fix the sample size in advance, and group allocation was not hidden from the investigators. According to the paper, TCR Vbeta CDR3 sequencing was carried out on approximately 140 peripheral blood samples, which came from fewer than 50 ophthalmopathy, 75 or so hyperthyroidism and roughly 17 progressor patients.

This clonotype was sampled from a man aged 18-30 years with Graves disease. Donor details come from another sample of the same person, matched by shared clones. The sequence joins TRBV10-3 to TRBJ2-7; perhaps TRBD1 is the D gene, with 6 bases matching. The starting material was peripheral blood mononuclear cells (PBMCs), obtained at new diagnosis, from a patient treated with antithyroid drugs. CDR3 region: CAISEPTQGEQYF. DNA sequence: TGTGCCATCAGTGAGCCTACACAGGGCGAGCAGTACTTC.